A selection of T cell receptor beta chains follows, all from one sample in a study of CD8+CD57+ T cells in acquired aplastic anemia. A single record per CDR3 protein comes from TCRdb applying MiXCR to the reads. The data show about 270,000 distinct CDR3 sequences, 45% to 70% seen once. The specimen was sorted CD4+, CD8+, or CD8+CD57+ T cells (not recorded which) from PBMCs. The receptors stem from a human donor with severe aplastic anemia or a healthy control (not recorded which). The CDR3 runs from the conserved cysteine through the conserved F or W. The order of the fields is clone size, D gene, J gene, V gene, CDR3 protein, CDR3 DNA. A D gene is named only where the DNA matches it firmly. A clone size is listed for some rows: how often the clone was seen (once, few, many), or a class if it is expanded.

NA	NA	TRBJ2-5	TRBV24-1	CATSDPQGLQETQYF	TGTGCCACCAGTGATCCCCAGGGACTCCAAGAGACCCAGTACTTC
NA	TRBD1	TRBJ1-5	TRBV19	CATQQGVNQPQHF	TGTGCCACCCAACAGGGGGTGAATCAGCCCCAGCATTTT
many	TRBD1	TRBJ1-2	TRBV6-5	CASRMGQGYLANYGYTF	TGTGCCAGCAGGATGGGACAGGGATACTTAGCTAACTATGGCTACACCTTC
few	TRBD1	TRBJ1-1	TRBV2	CASSPRGRTEAFF	TGTGCCAGCAGCCCCAGGGGGCGGACTGAAGCTTTCTTT
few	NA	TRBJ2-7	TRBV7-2	CASSLLGGYEQYF	TGTGCCAGCAGCTTACTGGGGGGCTACGAGCAGTACTTC
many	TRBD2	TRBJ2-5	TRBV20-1	CSETPGLAGKETQYF	TGCAGCGAAACTCCGGGACTAGCGGGGAAAGAGACCCAGTACTTC
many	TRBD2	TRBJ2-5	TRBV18	CASSPGRGLETQYF	TGTGCCAGCTCACCAGGGAGGGGCCTAGAGACCCAGTACTTC
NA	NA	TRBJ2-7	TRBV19	CASSIGRQAYEQYF	TGTGCCAGTAGTATAGGACGCCAGGCCTACGAGCAGTACTTC
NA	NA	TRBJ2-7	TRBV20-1	CSASPASFWEQYF	TGCAGTGCTAGTCCTGCTAGCTTCTGGGAGCAGTACTTC
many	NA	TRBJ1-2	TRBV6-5	CASTATAFNYGYTF	TGTGCCAGCACCGCGACAGCCTTCAACTATGGCTACACCTTC
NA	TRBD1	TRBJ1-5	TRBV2	CASTKTGLNRPQHF	TGTGCCAGCACGAAGACAGGGTTGAATCGGCCCCAGCATTTT
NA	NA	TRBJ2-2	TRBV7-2	CASTDRAGELLF	TGTGCCAGCACCGACAGAGCCGGGGAGCTGCTTTTT
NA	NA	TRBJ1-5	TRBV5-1	CASSLLPNQPQHF	TGCGCCAGCAGTCTTCTCCCCAACCAGCCCCAGCATTTT
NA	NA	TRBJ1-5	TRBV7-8	CASSSRVARANQPQHF	TGTGCCAGCAGCTCCAGGGTGGCCCGGGCCAATCAGCCCCAGCATTTT
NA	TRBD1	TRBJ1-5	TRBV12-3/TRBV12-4	CASSQDRGIPVAQHF	TGTGCCAGCAGTCAAGACAGGGGGATCCCGGTAGCCCAGCATTTT
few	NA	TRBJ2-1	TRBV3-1	CASSPPGGSGFGSNEQFF	TGTGCCAGCAGCCCACCCGGTGGGAGCGGATTCGGTTCAAATGAGCAGTTCTTC
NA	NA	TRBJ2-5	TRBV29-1	CSVEQSWRETQYF	TGCAGCGTAGAACAGAGTTGGAGAGAGACCCAGTACTTC
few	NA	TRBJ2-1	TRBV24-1	CATSDLQGSYNEQFF	TGTGCCACCAGTGATTTGCAGGGCTCCTACAATGAGCAGTTCTTC
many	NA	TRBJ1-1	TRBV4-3	CASSQEARGMNTEAFF	TGCGCCAGCAGCCAAGAGGCGAGGGGGATGAACACTGAAGCTTTCTTT
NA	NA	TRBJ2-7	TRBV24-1	CATSDPIDPYEQYF	TGTGCCACCAGTGATCCTATCGACCCCTACGAGCAGTACTTC
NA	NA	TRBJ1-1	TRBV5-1	CASRPNTVNTEAFF	TGCGCCAGCAGACCAAATACGGTAAACACTGAAGCTTTCTTT
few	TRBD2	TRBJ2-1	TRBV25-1	CASSAGLAVSYNEQFF	TGTGCCAGCAGTGCGGGACTAGCGGTCTCCTACAATGAGCAGTTCTTC
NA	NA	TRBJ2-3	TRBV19	CATALYGTDTQYF	TGTGCCACAGCCCTCTATGGCACAGATACGCAGTATTTT
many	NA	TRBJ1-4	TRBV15	CATSREQNHEKLFF	TGTGCCACCAGCAGAGAACAGAACCATGAAAAACTGTTTTTT
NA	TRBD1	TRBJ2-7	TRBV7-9	CASSPGTGITDEQYF	TGTGCCAGCAGCCCCGGGACAGGGATTACGGACGAGCAGTACTTC
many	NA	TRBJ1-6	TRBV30	CAWSVPQNLYNSPLHF	TGTGCCTGGAGTGTACCACAGAACCTCTATAATTCACCCCTCCACTTT
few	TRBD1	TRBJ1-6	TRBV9	CASSVQGANSPLHF	TGTGCCAGCAGCGTACAGGGGGCTAATTCACCCCTCCACTTT
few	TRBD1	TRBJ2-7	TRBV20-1	CSASGQGLEQYF	TGCAGTGCTAGCGGACAGGGTCTTGAGCAGTACTTC
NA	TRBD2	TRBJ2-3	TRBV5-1	CASGLAAPTDTQYF	TGCGCCAGCGGCCTAGCGGCCCCCACAGATACGCAGTATTTT